This T cell receptor (beta chain) was found in a study of T cell responses to AZD1222 COVID-19 vaccine. Study-wide points: Within unmutated variant regions lay the reported targets of nearly half of spike-specific TCRs.

V was trimmed by 4 bases and J by 9 bases, leaving 13 bases between them. Germline-derived CDR1 and CDR2 are LGHNA and YNFKEQ. The CDR3 consists of 12 residues. The table lists this clone with a few counts. Its target is not known. Method: immunoSEQ multiplex PCR; TCRdb's copy keeps in-frame clones and lacks some. This sample yields approximately 110,000 clones, of which 88% are seen a single time; 9.1% belongs to the top ten. This receptor was obtained from an adult in good health. The chain employs TRBV4-2 and TRBJ2-7; D gene ambiguous. Sequences were derived from peripheral blood, sampled on day 0 of AZD1222 vaccination. The CDR3, as DNA: TGTGCCAGCAGCCCTCTAGGAGAAGCGCAGTACTTC. Translation gives CASSPLGEAQYF.